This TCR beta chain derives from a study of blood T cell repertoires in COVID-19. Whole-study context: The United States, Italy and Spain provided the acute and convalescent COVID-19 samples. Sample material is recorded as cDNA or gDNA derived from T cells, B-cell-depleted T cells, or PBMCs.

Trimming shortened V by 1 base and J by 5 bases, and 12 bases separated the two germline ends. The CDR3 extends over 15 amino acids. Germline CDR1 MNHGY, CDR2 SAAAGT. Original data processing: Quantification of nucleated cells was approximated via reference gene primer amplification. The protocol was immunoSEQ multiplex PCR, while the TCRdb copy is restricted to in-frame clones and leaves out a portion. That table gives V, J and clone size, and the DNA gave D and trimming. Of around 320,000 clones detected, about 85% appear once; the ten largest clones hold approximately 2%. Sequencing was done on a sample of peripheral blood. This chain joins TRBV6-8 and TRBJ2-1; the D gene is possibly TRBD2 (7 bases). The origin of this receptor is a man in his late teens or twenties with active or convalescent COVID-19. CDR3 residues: CASSYLRGAHNEQFF. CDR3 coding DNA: TGTGCCAGCAGTTACTTACGGGGGGCGCACAATGAGCAGTTCTTC.